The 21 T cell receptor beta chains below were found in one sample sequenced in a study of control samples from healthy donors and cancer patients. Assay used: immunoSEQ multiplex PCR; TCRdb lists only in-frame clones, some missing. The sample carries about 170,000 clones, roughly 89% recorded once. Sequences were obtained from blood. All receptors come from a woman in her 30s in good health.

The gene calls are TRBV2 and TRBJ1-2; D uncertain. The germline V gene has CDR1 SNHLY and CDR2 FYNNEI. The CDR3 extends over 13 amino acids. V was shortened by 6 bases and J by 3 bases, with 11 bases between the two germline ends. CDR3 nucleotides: TGTGCCAGCAGAGAGACACCGGACTATGGCTACACCTTC. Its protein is CASRETPDYGYTF.

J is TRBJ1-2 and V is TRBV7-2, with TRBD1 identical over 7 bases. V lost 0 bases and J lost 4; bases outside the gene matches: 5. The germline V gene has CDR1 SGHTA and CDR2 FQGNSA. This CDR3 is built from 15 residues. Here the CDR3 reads CASSLAYDRAYGYTF. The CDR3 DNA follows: TGTGCCAGCAGCTTAGCTTACGACAGGGCCTATGGCTACACCTTC. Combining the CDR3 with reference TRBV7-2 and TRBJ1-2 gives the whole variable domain GAGVSQSPSNKVTEKGKDVELRCDPISGHTALYWYRQSLGQGLEFLIYFQGNSAPDKSGLPSDRFSAERTGGSVSTLTIQRTQQEDSAVYLCASSLAYDRAYGYTFGSGTRLTVV.

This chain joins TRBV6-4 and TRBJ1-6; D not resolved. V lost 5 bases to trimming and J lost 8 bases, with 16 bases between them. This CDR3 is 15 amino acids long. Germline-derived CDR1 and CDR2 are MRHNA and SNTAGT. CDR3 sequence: CASSRDTEGDSPLHF. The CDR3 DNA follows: TGTGCCAGCAGTAGGGATACAGAGGGCGATTCACCCCTCCACTTT.

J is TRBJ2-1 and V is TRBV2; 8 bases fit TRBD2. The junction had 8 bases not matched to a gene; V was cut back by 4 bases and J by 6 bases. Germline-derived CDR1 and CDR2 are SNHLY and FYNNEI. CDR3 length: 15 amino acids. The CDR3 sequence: CASSAVAGTSNEQFF. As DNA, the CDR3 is TGTGCCAGCAGTGCGGTAGCGGGGACCTCCAATGAGCAGTTCTTC.

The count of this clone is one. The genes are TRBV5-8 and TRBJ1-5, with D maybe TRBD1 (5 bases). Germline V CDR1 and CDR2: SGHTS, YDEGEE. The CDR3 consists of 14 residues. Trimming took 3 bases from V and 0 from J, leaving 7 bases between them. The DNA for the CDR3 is TGTGCCAGCAGCTCAGGGTATAGCAATCAGCCCCAGCATTTT. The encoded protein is CASSSGYSNQPQHF.

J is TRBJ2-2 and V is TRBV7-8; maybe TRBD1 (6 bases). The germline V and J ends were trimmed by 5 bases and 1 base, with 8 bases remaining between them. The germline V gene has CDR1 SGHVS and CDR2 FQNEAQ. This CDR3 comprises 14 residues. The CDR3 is CASSRGQNTGELFF. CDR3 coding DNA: TGTGCCAGCAGCAGGGGACAGAACACCGGGGAGCTGTTTTTT.

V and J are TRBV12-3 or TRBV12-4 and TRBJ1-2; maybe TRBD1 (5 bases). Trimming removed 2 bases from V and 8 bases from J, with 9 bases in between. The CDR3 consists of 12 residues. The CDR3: CASSLYRGGYTF. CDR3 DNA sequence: TGTGCCAGCAGTTTATATAGGGGAGGCTACACCTTC.

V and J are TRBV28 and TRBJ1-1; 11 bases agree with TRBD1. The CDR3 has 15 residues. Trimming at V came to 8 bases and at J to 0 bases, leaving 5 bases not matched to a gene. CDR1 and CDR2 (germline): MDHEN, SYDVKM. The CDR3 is CASWRTGGLNTEAFF. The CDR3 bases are TGTGCCAGCTGGCGGACAGGGGGCTTGAACACTGAAGCTTTCTTT.

Here the CDR3 DNA reads TGTGCCAGTAGCCGGGACAGGGATGATGGTGAGCAGTTCTTC. Amino acids: CASSRDRDDGEQFF. The chain is built from TRBV19 and TRBJ2-1; 9 bases are a match to TRBD1. J was trimmed by 9 bases and V by 6 bases; bases with no gene match: 9. The length of the CDR3 is 14 residues. The germline V gene has CDR1 LNHDA and CDR2 SQIVND (reference sequence).

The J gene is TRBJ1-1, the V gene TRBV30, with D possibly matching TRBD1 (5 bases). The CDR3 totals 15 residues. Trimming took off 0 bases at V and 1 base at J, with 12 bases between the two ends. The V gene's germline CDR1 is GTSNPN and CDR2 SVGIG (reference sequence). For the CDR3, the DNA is TGTGCCTGGAGTGTAGACAGACTGGCGAACACTGAAGCTTTCTTT. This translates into CAWSVDRLANTEAFF.

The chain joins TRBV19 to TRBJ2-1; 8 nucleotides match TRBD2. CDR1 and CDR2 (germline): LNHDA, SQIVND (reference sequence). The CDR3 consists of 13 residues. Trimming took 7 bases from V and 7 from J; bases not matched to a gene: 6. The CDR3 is CASTGGAGNEQFF. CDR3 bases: TGTGCCAGTACGGGGGGGGCCGGGAATGAGCAGTTCTTC.

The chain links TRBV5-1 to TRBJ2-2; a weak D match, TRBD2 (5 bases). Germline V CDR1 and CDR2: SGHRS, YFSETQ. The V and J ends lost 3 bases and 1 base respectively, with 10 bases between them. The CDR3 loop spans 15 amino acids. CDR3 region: CASSSGGLNTGELFF. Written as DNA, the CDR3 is TGCGCCAGCAGCTCCGGAGGACTGAACACCGGGGAGCTGTTTTTT.

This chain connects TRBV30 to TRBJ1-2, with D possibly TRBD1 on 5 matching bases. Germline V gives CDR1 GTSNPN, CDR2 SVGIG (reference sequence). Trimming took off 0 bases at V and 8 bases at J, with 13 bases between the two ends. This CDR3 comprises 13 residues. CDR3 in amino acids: CAWSVGTAMGYTF. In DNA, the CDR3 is TGTGCCTGGAGTGTTGGGACGGCCATGGGCTACACCTTC.

The CDR3 spells CASNYGLAGGPYNEQFF. In nucleotides, the CDR3 is TGTGCCAGTAACTACGGACTAGCGGGAGGGCCGTACAATGAGCAGTTCTTC. The chain recombines TRBV19 with TRBJ2-1; 15 positions match TRBD2. V dropped 7 bases and J dropped 4; count of bases not matched to a gene: 8. CDR1 LNHDA and CDR2 SQIVND come from the germline V gene (reference sequence). The CDR3 is made up of 17 amino acids.

CDR3 DNA sequence: TGTGCCAGCAGCGCCGGGACTAGCGGGAGCAAGCAGTACTTC. Translated: CASSAGTSGSKQYF. The V and J genes are TRBV7-2 and TRBJ2-7, with 14 positions matching TRBD2. The germline CDR1 and CDR2 sequences are SGHTA and FQGNSA. The CDR3 consists of 14 residues. V shed 5 bases, J shed 8 bases, and the junction held 5 bases outside the gene matches.

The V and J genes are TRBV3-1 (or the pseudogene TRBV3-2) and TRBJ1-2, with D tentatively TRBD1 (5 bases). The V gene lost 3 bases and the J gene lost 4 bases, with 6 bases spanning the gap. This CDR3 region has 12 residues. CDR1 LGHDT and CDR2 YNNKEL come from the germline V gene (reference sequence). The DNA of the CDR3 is TGTGCCAGCAGCCAGGGGGGCTATGGCTACACCTTC. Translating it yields CASSQGGYGYTF.

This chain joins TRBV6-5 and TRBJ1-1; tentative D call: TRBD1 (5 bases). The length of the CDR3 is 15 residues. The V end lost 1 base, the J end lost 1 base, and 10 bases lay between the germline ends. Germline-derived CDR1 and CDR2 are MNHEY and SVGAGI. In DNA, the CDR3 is TGTGCCAGCAGTTACTGGGGCATCGGGAACACTGAAGCTTTCTTT. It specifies CASSYWGIGNTEAFF.

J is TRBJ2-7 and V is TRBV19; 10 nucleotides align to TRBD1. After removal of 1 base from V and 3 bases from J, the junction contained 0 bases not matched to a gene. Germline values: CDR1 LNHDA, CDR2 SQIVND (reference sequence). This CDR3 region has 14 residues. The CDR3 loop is CASSIGTGGYEQYF. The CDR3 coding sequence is TGTGCCAGTAGTATAGGGACAGGGGGCTACGAGCAGTACTTC.

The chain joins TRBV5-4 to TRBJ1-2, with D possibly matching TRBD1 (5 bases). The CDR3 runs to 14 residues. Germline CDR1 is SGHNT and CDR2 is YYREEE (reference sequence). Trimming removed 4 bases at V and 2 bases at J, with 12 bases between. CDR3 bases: TGTGCCAGCAGCGGGGGGGGTCCCAACTATGGCTACACCTTC. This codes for CASSGGGPNYGYTF.

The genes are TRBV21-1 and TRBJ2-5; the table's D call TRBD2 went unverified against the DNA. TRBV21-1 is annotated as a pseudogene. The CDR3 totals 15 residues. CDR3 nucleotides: TGTGCCAGCAGCAAAGTGCCCGACTTATCGGAGACCCAGTACTTC. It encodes CASSKVPDLSETQYF.

CDR3: CSAALGGHEQFF. The CDR3 DNA reads as TGCAGCGCAGCACTAGGAGGGCATGAGCAGTTCTTC. The rearrangement uses TRBV29-1 and TRBJ2-1; D is perhaps TRBD2 (6 bases). There are 12 residues in the CDR3. Looked up from germline, CDR1 is SQVTM and CDR2 is ANQGSEA. Trimming removed 7 bases from V and 8 bases from J, with 15 bases in between.